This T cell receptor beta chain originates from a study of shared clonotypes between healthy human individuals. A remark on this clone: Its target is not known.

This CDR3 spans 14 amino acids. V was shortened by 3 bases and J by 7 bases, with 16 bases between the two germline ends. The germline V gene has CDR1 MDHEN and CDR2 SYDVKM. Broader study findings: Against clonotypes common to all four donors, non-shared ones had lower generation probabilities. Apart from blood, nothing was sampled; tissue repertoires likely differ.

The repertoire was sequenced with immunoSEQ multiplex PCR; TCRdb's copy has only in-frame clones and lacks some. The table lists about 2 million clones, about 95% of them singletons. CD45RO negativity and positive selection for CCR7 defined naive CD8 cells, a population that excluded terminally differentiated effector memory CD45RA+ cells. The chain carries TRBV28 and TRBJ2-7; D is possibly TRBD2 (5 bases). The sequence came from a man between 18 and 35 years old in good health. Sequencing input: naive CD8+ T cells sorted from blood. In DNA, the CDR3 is TGTGCCAGCAGTTTCGTTTGGGGTTCGGGGGAGCAGTACTTC. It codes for CASSFVWGSGEQYF.